This TCR beta chain was observed in a study of blood T cell repertoires in COVID-19. Turning to the study itself: Sources were T cells, B-cell-depleted T cells, or PBMCs; the material itself was cDNA or gDNA.

Produced via immunoSEQ multiplex PCR; TCRdb's table is partial and in-frame only. The data show tens of thousands of clones, with around four fifths seen just once and 12% held by the top ten. Germline values: CDR1 SSHAT, CDR2 FNYEAQ (reference sequence). V shed 3 bases, J shed 1 base, and the junction held 5 bases outside the gene matches. CDR3 length equals 15 residues. Sequencing used peripheral blood. J is TRBJ2-5 and V is TRBV7-7, with TRBD2 matching over 7 bases. This receptor was identified in a human donor in a cohort sampled during active COVID-19. CDR3 in amino acids: CASSLGLAVQETQYF. The DNA for the CDR3 is TGTGCCAGCAGCTTGGGGCTAGCGGTCCAAGAGACCCAGTACTTC.